The source of this TCR beta chain is a study of yellow fever vaccine responses in identical twins. As regards this clonotype: Its antigen remains unidentified.

Study observations and caveats: Reportedly, the response of twins' T cells to the vaccine seemed partly convergent, partly personalized.

TCRdb ran MiXCR on the RT-PCR reads and lists one entry per CDR3 protein. The table has 30,000 to 40,000 distinct CDR3 sequences, approximately 54% seen once; the top ten hold roughly 5%. The CDR3 totals 13 residues. V lost 5 bases and J 8 bases, leaving 13 bases between the germline ends. Per the germline V gene, CDR1 is SSHAT and CDR2 is FNYEAQ (reference sequence). This chain links TRBV7-7 with TRBJ2-1; D could derive from TRBD1 or TRBD2 (5 bases each). The input for sequencing was T cells from blood (PBMCs), unsorted or a sorted subset (not recorded which), taken before or after yellow fever vaccination (not recorded which). The sequence came from a woman aged 18 to 35 who received the yellow fever vaccine. CDR3 nucleotides: TGTGCCAGCAGCGAACCCCCGGGGCATGAGCAGTTCTTC. Amino acids: CASSEPPGHEQFF.